This T cell receptor (beta chain) is drawn from a study of cytomegalovirus exposure and HLA in healthy donors. Across the whole study: The roughly 700 first-cohort repertoires shared a platform with the roughly 110 validation repertoires, as reported in a later analysis. Study-wide findings and caveats: The classifier reportedly diagnosed cytomegalovirus status with high sensitivity and specificity. In vitro work confirmed that a few CMV-associated chains recognize CMV antigens.

The CDR3 contains 15 residues. V gave up 5 bases and J gave up 1 base; unmatched junction bases: 5. The germline CDR1 and CDR2 sequences are PRHDT and FYEKMQ (reference sequence). Comment on this clone: Antigen unknown.

TCRdb's table, derived via immunoSEQ multiplex PCR, lists solely in-frame clones and lacks some. Altogether 150,000 to 200,000 clones are present, about 83% being singletons, with the ten largest covering almost 1.5%. The source is a woman under 30 in good health and CMV-seronegative. This chain connects TRBV13 to TRBJ2-7; 10 positions agree with TRBD1. The specimen was PBMCs. The CDR3 coding sequence is TGTGCCAGCAGCAACGCGGGACAGGGGTCCTACGAGCAGTACTTC. It encodes CASSNAGQGSYEQYF.